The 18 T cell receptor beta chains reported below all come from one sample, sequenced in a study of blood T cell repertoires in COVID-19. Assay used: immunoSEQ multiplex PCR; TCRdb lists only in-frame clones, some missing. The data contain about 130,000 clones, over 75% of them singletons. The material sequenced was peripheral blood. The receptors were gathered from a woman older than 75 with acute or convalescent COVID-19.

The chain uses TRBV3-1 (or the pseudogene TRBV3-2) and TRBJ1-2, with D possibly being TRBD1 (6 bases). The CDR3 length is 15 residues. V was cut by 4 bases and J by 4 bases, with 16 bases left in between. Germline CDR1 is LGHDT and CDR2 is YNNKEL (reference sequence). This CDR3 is CASSRYRVRAYGYTF. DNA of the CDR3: TGTGCCAGCAGCCGATACAGGGTTCGGGCCTATGGCTACACCTTC.

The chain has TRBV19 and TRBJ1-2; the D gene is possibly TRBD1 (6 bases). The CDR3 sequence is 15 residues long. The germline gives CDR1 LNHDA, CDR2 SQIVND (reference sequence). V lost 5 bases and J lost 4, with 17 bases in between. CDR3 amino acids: CASSATGTPSYGYTF. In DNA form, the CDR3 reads TGTGCCAGTAGTGCCACCGGGACACCGTCCTATGGCTACACCTTC.

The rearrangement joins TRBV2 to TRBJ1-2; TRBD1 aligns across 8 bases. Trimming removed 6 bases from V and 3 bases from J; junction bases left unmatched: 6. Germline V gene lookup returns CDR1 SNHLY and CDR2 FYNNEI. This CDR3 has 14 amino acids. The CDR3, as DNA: TGTGCCAGCAGACCCGACAGGGGTGACTATGGCTACACCTTC. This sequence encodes CASRPDRGDYGYTF.

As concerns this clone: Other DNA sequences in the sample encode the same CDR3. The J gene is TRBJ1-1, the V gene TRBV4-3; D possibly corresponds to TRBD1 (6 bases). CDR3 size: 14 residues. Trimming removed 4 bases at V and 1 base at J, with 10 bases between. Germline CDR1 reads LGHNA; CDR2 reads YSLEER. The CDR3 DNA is TGCGCCAGCAGCCCAGGGGACCGGAACACTGAAGCTTTCTTT. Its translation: CASSPGDRNTEAFF.

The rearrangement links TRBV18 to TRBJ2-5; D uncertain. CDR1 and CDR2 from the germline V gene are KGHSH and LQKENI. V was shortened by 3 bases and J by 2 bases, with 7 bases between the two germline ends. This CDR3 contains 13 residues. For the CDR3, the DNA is TGTGCCAGCTCACCCGCTAAACAAGAGACCCAGTACTTC. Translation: CASSPAKQETQYF.

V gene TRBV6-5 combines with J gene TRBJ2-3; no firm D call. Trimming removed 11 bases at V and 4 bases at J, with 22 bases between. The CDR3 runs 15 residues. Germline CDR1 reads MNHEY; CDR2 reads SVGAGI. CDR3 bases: TGTGCCGCACGCACAGTGTTGTCCCCCGCAGATACGCAGTATTTT. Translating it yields CAARTVLSPADTQYF.

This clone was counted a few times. The CDR3 loop is CASSPGGARSGNTIYF. For the CDR3, the DNA is TGTGCCAGTAGCCCTGGGGGGGCCCGCTCTGGAAACACCATATATTTT. The gene calls are TRBV19 and TRBJ1-3; a possible D gene is TRBD1 (6 bases). This CDR3 has 16 amino acids. With 6 bases removed from V and 0 bases from J, the gap between germline ends came to 15 bases. Germline V CDR1 and CDR2: LNHDA, SQIVND (reference sequence).

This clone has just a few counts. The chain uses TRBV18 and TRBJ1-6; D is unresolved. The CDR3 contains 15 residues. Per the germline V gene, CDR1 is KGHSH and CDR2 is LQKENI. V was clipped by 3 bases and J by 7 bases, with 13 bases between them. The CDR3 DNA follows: TGTGCCAGCTCACCGCTAGATCCGAGGAATTCACCCCTCCACTTT. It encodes CASSPLDPRNSPLHF.

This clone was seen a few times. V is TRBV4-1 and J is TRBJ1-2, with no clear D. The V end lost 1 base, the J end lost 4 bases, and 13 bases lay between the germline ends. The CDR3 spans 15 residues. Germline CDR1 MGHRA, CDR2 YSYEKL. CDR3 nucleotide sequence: TGCGCCAGCAGCCAAGCGGAGACGGCGCGCTATGGCTACACCTTC. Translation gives CASSQAETARYGYTF.

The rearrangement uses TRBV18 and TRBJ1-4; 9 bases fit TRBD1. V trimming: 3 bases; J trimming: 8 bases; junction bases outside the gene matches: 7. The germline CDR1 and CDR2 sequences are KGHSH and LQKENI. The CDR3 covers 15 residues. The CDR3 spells CASSPTQGAEEKLFF. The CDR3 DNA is TGTGCCAGCTCACCCACACAGGGGGCGGAAGAAAAACTGTTTTTT.

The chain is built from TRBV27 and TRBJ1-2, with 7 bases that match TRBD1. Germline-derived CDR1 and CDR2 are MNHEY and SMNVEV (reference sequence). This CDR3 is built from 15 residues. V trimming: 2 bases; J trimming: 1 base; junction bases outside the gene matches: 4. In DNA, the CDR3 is TGTGCCAGCAGTTTAACGGGACAGCTTAACTATGGCTACACCTTC. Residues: CASSLTGQLNYGYTF.

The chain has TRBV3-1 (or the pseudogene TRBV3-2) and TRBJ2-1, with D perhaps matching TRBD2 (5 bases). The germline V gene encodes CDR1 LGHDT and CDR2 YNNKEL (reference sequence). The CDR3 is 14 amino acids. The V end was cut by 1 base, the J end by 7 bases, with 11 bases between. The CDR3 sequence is CASSQVSGINEQFF. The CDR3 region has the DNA TGTGCCAGCAGCCAAGTCTCGGGGATTAATGAGCAGTTCTTC.

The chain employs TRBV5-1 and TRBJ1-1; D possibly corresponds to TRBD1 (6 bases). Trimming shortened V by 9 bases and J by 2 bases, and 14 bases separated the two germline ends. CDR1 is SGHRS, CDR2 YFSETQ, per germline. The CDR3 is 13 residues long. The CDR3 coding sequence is TGCGCCACCCAAAGGGGGACCAACACTGAAGCTTTCTTT. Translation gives CATQRGTNTEAFF.

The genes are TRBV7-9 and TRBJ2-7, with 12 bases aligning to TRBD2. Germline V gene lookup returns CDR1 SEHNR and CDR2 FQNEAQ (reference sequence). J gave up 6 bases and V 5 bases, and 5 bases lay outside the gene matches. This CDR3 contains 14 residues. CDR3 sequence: CASSLGLAGSEQYV. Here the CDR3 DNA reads TGTGCCAGCAGCCTCGGACTAGCGGGGAGCGAGCAGTACGTC.

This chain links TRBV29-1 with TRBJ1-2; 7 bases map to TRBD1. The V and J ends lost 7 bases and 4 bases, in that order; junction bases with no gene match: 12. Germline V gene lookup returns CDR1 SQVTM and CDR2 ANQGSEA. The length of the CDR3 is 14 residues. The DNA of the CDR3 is TGCAGCGCCCACAGGGGCCAAGGCATCTATGGCTACACCTTC. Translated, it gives CSAHRGQGIYGYTF.

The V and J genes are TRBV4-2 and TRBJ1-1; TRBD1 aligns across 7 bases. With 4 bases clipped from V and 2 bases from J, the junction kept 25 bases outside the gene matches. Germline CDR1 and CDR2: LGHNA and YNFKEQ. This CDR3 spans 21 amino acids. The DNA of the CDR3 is TGTGCCAGCAGCCCGATGAGAACTTCTAGGACAGGAGGGCATGTCAACACTGAAGCTTTCTTT. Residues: CASSPMRTSRTGGHVNTEAFF.

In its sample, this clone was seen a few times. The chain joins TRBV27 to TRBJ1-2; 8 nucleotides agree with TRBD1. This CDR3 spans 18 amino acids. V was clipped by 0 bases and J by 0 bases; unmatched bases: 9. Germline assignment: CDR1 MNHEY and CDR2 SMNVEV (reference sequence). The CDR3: CASSLSSGTGLANYGYTF. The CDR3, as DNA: TGTGCCAGCAGTTTATCGTCCGGGACAGGCCTAGCTAACTATGGCTACACCTTC.

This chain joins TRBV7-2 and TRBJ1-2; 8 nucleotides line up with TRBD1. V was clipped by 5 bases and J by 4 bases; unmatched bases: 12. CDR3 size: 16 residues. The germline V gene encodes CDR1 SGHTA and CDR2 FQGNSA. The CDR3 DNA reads TGTGCCAGCAGCCACTCACAGGGGGTAGGATCCTATGGCTACACCTTC. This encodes CASSHSQGVGSYGYTF.